This T cell receptor (beta chain) is from a study of cytomegalovirus exposure and HLA in healthy donors. Findings and limits, study-wide: Some TCR beta chains (roughly 160 of them) were listed as cytomegalovirus-associated.

PCR used 60 Vbeta primers and 13 Jbeta primers. Clones were read by immunoSEQ multiplex PCR, and TCRdb kept only the in-frame ones, dropping some. The table includes roughly 100,000 clones, just under 80% detected once. Many counts were recorded for this clone. Its antigen is not identified. The sequenced material came from PBMCs. The origin of this receptor is a woman between 40 and 55 years old in good health and CMV-seronegative.

CDR3: CASSEAGGPNEQFF. In DNA form, the CDR3 reads TGTGCCAGCAGTGAGGCGGGAGGGCCGAATGAGCAGTTCTTC. The chain has TRBV6-4 and TRBJ2-1; 9 positions agree with TRBD2. The length of the CDR3 is 14 residues. Germline V lookup: CDR1 MRHNA, CDR2 SNTAGT. Trimming removed 3 bases from V and 7 bases from J; junction bases left unmatched: 4.